The 8 T cell receptor beta chains below all came from one sample that was sequenced in a study of response to subunit inactivated influenza vaccine. Each CDR3 protein is one row after TCRdb ran MiXCR on the RT-PCR reads. The table includes around 470,000 distinct CDR3 sequences, approximately 7.3% detected once. The sequencing here drew on PBMCs from blood, taken about 24 months after vaccination. The receptors were gathered from a man in his fifties or sixties who received an inactivated influenza vaccine.

The J gene is TRBJ2-2, the V gene TRBV24-1; a possible D gene is TRBD1 (6 bases). CDR3 length: 13 residues. CDR1 and CDR2 (germline): KGHDR, SFDVKD. The V gene lost 5 bases and the J gene lost 5 bases, with 8 bases spanning the gap. The CDR3, as DNA: TGTGCCACCAGTGTAGGGGGAACCGGGGAGCTGTTTTTT. It specifies CATSVGGTGELFF.

The rearrangement joins TRBV6-1 to TRBJ2-3, with 13 bases lining up with TRBD2. This CDR3 contains 16 residues. The germline V gene has CDR1 MNHNS and CDR2 SASEGT. V lost 6 bases and J lost 6; bases outside the gene matches: 9. This CDR3 reads CASRPGLAGASDTQYF. In DNA, the CDR3 is TGTGCCAGCAGACCCGGACTAGCGGGAGCATCTGATACGCAGTATTTT.

V usage is TRBV5-5 and J usage is TRBJ2-2; D is possibly TRBD1 or TRBD2 (6 bases each). The CDR3 extends over 15 amino acids. Germline lookup yields CDR1 SGHKS and CDR2 YYEKEE (reference sequence). The V end was cut by 5 bases, the J end by 1 base, with 12 bases between. The CDR3 sequence is CASSTEGGNTGELFF. DNA for the CDR3: TGTGCCAGCAGTACGGAGGGGGGGAACACCGGGGAGCTGTTTTTT. The full variable domain, its missing parts supplied by reference TRBV5-5 and TRBJ2-2, is DAGVTQSPTHLIKTRGQQVTLRCSPISGHKSVSWYQQVLGQGPQFIFQYYEKEERGRGNFPDRFSARQFPNYSSELNVNALLLGDSALYLCASSTEGGNTGELFFGEGSRLTVL.

The V call is TRBV21-1, the J call TRBJ2-7; the table's D call, TRBD1, was not checked against the DNA. TRBV21-1 is designated a pseudogene. The CDR3 totals 15 residues. CDR3: CASSPRDSSTYEQYF. The CDR3 DNA follows: TGTGCCAGCAGCCCCCGGGACAGCTCTACCTACGAGCAGTACTTC.

The chain couples TRBV20-1 to TRBJ1-4, with 8 positions matching TRBD1. This CDR3 spans 13 amino acids. CDR1 is DFQATT and CDR2 is SNEGSKA in the germline V gene (reference sequence). With V trimmed by 3 bases and J by 8 bases, 5 bases remained unmatched. CDR3 DNA: TGCAGTGCTAGCAGGGGGCGTAGGGAAAAACTGTTTTTT. It is translated as CSASRGRREKLFF.

In this sample, this clonotype turned up many times. The V call is TRBV18, the J call TRBJ1-1; D gene uncertain. The germline gives CDR1 KGHSH, CDR2 LQKENI. V was pared by 4 bases and J by 0 bases, with 9 bases between. This CDR3 is 14 amino acids long. The DNA for the CDR3 is TGTGCCAGCTCACGCGACATAATGAACACTGAAGCTTTCTTT. Protein product: CASSRDIMNTEAFF.

This clonotype was observed at least ten times. The chain has TRBV29-1 and TRBJ2-1, with D maybe TRBD2 (6 bases). CDR1 is SQVTM, CDR2 ANQGSEA, per germline. CDR3 size: 13 residues. Trimming took 4 bases from V and 0 from J, leaving 7 bases between them. The DNA for the CDR3 is TGCAGCGTTGCCGGGGGCTCCTACAATGAGCAGTTCTTC. Translated: CSVAGGSYNEQFF.

This clonotype was observed a handful of times. The chain recombines TRBV7-2 with TRBJ2-4; D is uncertain. V was cut by 5 bases and J by 8 bases, with 10 bases left in between. Germline CDR1 SGHTA, CDR2 FQGNSA. The CDR3 spans 12 residues. CDR3 protein: CASSPLEYIQYF. In DNA, the CDR3 is TGTGCCAGCAGCCCTTTGGAGTACATTCAGTACTTC.